The entry below gives a single T cell receptor beta chain sequence along with its context. Original analysis: Reference gene primer amplification in the assay estimated nucleated cell counts. Assay used: immunoSEQ multiplex PCR; TCRdb lists only in-frame clones, some missing. That table gives V, J and clone size, and the DNA gave D and trimming. The data contain around 210,000 clones, less than 85% of them singletons. J gave up 3 bases and V 4 bases, and 8 bases lay outside the gene matches. Germline V CDR1 and CDR2: SGDLS, YYNGEE. This CDR3 spans 16 amino acids. These data belong to a study of blood T cell repertoires in COVID-19. Study-wide background: Donors in the United States, Italy and Spain gave samples during acute or convalescent COVID-19.

V gene TRBV9 combines with J gene TRBJ2-2; 8 nucleotides line up with TRBD2. The clonotype was recovered from a woman older than 75 with COVID-19, enrolled during active disease. The sequenced sample consisted of peripheral blood. The CDR3 nucleotides are TGTGCCAGCAGCCCTACGGGGGGGAGGTACACCGGGGAGCTGTTTTTT. This sequence encodes CASSPTGGRYTGELFF.